This entry features one TCR beta chain sequence. Unmatched junction bases numbered 5, after V lost 2 bases and J lost 7 bases. The CDR3 covers 15 residues. The germline V gene encodes CDR1 LGHDT and CDR2 YNNKEL (reference sequence). Profiled with immunoSEQ multiplex PCR; TCRdb holds only in-frame clones, not every one. The table lists around 260,000 clones, roughly 90% of them singletons. The data belong to a study of blood T cell repertoires in COVID-19. The wider study: Whether acute or convalescent, the COVID-19 samples came from the United States, Italy and Spain.

This TCR derives from a woman aged 40 to 55 who had recovered from COVID-19. Sample: peripheral blood. V is TRBV3-1 (or the pseudogene TRBV3-2) and J is TRBJ1-6; TRBD1 matches at 7 bases. Written as DNA, the CDR3 is TGTGCCAGCAGCCAACTTGGACAGGCCAATTCACCCCTCCACTTT. Its translation is CASSQLGQANSPLHF.